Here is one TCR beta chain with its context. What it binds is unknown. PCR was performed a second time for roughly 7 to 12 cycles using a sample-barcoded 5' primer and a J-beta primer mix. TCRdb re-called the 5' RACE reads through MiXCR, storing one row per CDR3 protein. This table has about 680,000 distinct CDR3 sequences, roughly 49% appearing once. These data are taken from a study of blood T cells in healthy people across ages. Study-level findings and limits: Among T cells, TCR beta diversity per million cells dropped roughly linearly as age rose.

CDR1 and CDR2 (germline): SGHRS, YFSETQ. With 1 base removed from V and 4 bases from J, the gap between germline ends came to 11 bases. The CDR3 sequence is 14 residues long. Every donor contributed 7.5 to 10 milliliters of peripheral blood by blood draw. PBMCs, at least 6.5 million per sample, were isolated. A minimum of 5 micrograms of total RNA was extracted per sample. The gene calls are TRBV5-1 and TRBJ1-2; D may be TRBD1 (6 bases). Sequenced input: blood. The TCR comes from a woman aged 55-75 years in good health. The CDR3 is CASSLSGAGYGYTF. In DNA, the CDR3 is TGCGCCAGCAGCTTGTCGGGGGCTGGCTATGGCTACACCTTC.